This TCR beta chain was observed in a study of T cell changes during pregnancy in multiple sclerosis. Sequencing was performed with immunoSEQ multiplex PCR; in TCRdb, only in-frame clones are kept and a portion is missing. The sample carries 90,000 to 100,000 clones, 94% recorded once. CDR3 length: 15 amino acids. Germline CDR1 reads SGHKS; CDR2 reads YYEKEE (reference sequence). Trimming took 4 bases from V and 5 from J, leaving 15 bases between them. This material consisted of peripheral blood, taken in the third trimester of pregnancy. This receptor was obtained from a female donor with multiple sclerosis, enrolled in a pregnancy study. The genes are TRBV5-5 and TRBJ2-2; tentative D call: TRBD2 (5 bases). The CDR3 DNA follows: TGTGCCAGCAGCCTCAGCGGAGCGGTGACCGGGGAGCTGTTTTTT. Protein sequence: CASSLSGAVTGELFF.